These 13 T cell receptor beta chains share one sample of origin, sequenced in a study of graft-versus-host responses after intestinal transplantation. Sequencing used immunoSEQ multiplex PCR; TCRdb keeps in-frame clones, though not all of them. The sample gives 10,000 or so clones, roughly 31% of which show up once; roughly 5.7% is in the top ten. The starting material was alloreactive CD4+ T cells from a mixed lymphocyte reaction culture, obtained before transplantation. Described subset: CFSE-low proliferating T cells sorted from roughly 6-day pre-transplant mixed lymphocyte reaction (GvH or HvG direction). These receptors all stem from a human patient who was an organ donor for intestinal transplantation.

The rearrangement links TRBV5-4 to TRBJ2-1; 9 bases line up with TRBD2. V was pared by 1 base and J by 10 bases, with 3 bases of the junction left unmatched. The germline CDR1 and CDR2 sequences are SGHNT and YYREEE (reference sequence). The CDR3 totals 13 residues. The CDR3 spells CASSLIAGEEQFF. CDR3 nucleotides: TGTGCCAGCAGCTTGATAGCGGGGGAGGAGCAGTTCTTC.

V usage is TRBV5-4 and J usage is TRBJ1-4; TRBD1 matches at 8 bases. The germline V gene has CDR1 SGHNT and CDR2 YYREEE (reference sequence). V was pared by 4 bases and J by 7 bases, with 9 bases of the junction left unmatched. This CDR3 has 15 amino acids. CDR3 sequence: CASSTRQGSGEKLFF. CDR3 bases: TGTGCCAGCAGCACCAGACAGGGGTCGGGTGAAAAACTGTTTTTT.

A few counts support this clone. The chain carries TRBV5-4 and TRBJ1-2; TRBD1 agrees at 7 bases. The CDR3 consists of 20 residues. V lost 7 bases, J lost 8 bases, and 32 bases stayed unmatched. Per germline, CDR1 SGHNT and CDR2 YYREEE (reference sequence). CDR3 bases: TGTGCCAGCGAACGGAGACTGTCTAGCGCGACAGGGATAAACAGAGGGGGCTACACCTTC. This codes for CASERRLSSATGINRGGYTF.

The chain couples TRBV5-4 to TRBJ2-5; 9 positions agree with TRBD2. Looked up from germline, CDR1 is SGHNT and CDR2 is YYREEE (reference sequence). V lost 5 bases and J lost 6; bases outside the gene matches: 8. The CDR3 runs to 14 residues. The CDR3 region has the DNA TGTGCCAGCAGATCGGGACTAGCAGGGAAGACCCAGTACTTC. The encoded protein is CASRSGLAGKTQYF.

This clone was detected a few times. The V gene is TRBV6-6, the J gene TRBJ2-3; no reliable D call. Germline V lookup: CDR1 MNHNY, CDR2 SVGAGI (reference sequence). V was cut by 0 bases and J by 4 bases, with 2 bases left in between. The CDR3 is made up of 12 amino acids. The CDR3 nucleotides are TGTGCCAGCAGTTACTCATCAGATACGCAGTATTTT. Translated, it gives CASSYSSDTQYF.

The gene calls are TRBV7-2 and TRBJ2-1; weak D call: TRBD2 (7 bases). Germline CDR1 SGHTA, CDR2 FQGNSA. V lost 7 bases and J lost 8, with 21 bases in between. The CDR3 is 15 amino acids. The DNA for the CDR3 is TGTGCCAGCAATCTGAGGGGGGGCCACGGCGATGAGCAGTTCTTC. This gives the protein CASNLRGGHGDEQFF.

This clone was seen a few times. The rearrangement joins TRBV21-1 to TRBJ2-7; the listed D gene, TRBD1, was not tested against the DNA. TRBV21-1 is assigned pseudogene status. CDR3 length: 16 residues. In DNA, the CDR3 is TGTGCCAGCAGCAAGAAGGGACAGGCATCTCCCTACGAGCAGTACTTC. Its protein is CASSKKGQASPYEQYF.

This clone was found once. In DNA, the CDR3 is TGTGCCAGCAGCCCCCGACTCCAGGGAGGTAACTACGAGCAGTACTTC. Translated, it gives CASSPRLQGGNYEQYF. V and J are TRBV9 and TRBJ2-7; D might be TRBD2 (6 bases). The CDR3 length is 16 residues. Germline CDR1 and CDR2: SGDLS and YYNGEE. V lost 4 bases and J 3 bases, leaving 20 bases between the germline ends. The full variable domain, with the rest looked up from reference TRBV9 and TRBJ2-7, is DSGVTQTPKHLITATGQRVTLRCSPRSGDLSVYWYQQSLDQGLQFLIQYYNGEERAKGNILERFSAQQFPDLHSELNLSSLELGDSALYFCASSPRLQGGNYEQYFGPGTRLTVT.

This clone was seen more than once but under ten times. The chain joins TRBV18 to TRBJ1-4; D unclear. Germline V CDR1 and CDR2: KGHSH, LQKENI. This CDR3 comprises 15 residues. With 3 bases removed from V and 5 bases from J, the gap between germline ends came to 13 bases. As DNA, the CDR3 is TGTGCCAGCTCACCCTCACAGAGCCCAAATGAAAAACTGTTTTTT. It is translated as CASSPSQSPNEKLFF. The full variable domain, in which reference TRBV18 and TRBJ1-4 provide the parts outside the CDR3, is NAGVMQNPRHLVRRRGQEARLRCSPMKGHSHVYWYRQLPEEGLKFMVYLQKENIIDESGMPKERFSAEFPKEGPSILRIQQVVRGDSAAYFCASSPSQSPNEKLFFGSGTQLSVL.

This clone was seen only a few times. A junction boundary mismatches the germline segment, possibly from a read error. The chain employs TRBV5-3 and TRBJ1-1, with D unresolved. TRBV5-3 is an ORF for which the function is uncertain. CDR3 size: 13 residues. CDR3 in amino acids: CASSSSLSGEAFF. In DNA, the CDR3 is TGTGCCAGCAGCTCGAGTCTGAGTGGGGAAGCTTTCTTT.

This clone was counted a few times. The CDR3: CASSAGTNTEAFF. The CDR3 DNA follows: TGTGCCAGCAGCGCAGGAACGAACACTGAAGCTTTCTTT. V usage is TRBV6-5 and J usage is TRBJ1-1; D unresolved. V lost 6 bases and J 1 base, leaving 9 bases between the germline ends. In germline, CDR1 is MNHEY, CDR2 SVGAGI. The CDR3 spans 13 residues.

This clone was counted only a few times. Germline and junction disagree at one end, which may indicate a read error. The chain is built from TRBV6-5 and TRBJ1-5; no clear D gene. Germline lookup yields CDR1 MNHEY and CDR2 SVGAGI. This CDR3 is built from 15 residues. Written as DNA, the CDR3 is TGTGCCATCAGTGGTTCGGGGAGAGGGAGTCAGCCCCAGCATTTT. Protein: CAISGSGRGSQPQHF.

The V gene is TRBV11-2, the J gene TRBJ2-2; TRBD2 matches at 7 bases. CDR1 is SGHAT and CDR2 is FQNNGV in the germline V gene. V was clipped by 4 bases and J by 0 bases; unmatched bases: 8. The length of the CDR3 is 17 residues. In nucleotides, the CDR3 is TGTGCCAGCAGCTCCCTGGCGGGGGTAGCGAACACCGGGGAGCTGTTTTTT. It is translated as CASSSLAGVANTGELFF.